This TCR beta chain comes out of a study of shared clonotypes between healthy human individuals. The table came from immunoSEQ multiplex PCR; TCRdb's copy has only in-frame clones and leaves some out. Found here are about 730,000 clones, around 77% of them singletons; the top ten hold roughly 1.8%. Among the donors, all were Caucasian adults who lived in Nashville, Tennessee. Trimming took 6 bases from V and 2 from J; bases not matched to a gene: 6. The CDR3 consists of 15 residues. The germline gives CDR1 SGHRS, CDR2 YFSETQ. Sequencing input: memory CD4+ T cells sorted from blood. Specified subset: CD45RA-negative fraction. The source is a woman aged 25 to 45 in good health. The chain combines TRBV5-1 with TRBJ2-2; 8 positions agree with TRBD2. DNA of the CDR3: TGCGCCAGCACCCTCGGGGGGGCAAACACCGGGGAGCTGTTTTTT. Translating gives CASTLGGANTGELFF.